This T cell receptor (beta chain) was sequenced for a study of CD8+ T cells in alopecia areata. Study-wide background: Dosing spanned 6 to 18 months on tofacitinib, then 6 months off drug. Broader study findings: Scalp clonality and expanded CD8+ clones among the top 100 were significantly decreased by tofacitinib. Greater clonality was observed in lesional scalp samples, especially alopecia totalis/universalis, versus normal scalp.

Sequencing used cDNA as its template, made by extracting RNA and reverse transcribing it. Sequencing used immunoSEQ multiplex PCR; TCRdb keeps in-frame clones, though not all of them. The sample shows 35,000 to 50,000 clones, around nine tenths of them seen only once. This clone was counted once. Its antigen is undetermined. Treatment indicated: oral pan-JAK inhibitor, 5-10 mg twice daily. The germline V gene encodes CDR1 MDHEN and CDR2 SYDVKM. The CDR3 consists of 15 residues. With V trimmed by 6 bases and J by 4 bases, 12 bases remained unmatched. The material sequenced was CD8+ T cells sorted from blood, taken at week 24, from a patient treated with tofacitinib. This clonotype originated in a human donor with alopecia areata. The chain employs TRBV28 and TRBJ2-7, with 7 bases that match TRBD1. This CDR3 reads CASRHPGTANYEQYF. The CDR3 DNA is TGTGCCAGCAGGCACCCCGGGACAGCGAATTACGAGCAGTACTTC.